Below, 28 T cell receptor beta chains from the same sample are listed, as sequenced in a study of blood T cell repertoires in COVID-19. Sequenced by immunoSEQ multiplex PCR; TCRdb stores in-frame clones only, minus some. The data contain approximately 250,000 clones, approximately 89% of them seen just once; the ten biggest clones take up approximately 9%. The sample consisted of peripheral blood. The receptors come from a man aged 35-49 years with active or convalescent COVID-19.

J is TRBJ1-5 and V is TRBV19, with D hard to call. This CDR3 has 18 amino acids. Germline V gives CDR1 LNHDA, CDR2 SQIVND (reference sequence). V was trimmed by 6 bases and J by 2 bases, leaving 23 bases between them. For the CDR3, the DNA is TGTGCCAGTAGAGGAACAAGGACGGGATTGTTCGGCAATCAGCCCCAGCATTTT. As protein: CASRGTRTGLFGNQPQHF.

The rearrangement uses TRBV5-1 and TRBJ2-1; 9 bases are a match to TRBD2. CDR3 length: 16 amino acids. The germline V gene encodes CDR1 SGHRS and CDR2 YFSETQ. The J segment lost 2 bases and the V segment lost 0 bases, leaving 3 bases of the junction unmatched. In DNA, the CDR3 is TGCGCCAGCAGCTTGGCCGGCGGGGGGGCCTACAATGAGCAGTTCTTC. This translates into CASSLAGGGAYNEQFF.

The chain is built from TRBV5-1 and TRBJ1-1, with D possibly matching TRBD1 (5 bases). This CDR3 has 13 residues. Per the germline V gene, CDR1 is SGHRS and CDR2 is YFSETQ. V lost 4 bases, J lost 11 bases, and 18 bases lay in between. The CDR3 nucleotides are TGCGCCAGCAGCCCGGAGGGGTTCATAGGGGCTTTCTTT. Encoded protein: CASSPEGFIGAFF.

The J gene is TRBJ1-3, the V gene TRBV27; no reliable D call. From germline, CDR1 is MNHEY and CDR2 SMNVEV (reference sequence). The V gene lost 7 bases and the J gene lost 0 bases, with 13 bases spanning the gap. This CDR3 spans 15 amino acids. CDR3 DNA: TGTGCCAGCATAGATAGAATTTTCTCTGGAAACACCATATATTTT. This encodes CASIDRIFSGNTIYF.

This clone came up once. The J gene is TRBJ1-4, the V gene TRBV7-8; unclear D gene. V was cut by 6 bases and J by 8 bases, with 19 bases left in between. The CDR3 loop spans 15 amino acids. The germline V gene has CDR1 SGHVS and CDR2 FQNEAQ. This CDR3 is CASRSSNFEGEKLFF. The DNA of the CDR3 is TGTGCCAGCAGGAGCTCGAATTTTGAGGGCGAAAAACTGTTTTTT.

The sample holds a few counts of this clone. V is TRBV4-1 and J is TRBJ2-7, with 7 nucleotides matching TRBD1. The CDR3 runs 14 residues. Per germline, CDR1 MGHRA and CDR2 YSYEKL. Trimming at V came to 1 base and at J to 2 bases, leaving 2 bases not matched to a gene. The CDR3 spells CASSQAGQTYEQYF. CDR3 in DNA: TGCGCCAGCAGCCAAGCGGGACAGACCTACGAGCAGTACTTC.

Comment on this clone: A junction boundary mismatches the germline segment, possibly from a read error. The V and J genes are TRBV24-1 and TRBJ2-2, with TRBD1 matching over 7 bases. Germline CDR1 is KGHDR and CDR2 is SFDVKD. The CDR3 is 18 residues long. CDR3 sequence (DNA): TGTTCCACCAGTGATTTAAGGGGCCGGGACAGTAACACCGGGGAGCTGTTTTTT. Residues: CSTSDLRGRDSNTGELFF.

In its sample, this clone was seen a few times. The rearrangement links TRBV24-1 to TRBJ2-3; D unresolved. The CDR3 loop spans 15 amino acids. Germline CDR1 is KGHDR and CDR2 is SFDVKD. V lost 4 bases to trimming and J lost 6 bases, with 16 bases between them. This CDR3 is CATSDPTAILDTQYF. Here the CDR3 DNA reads TGTGCCACCAGTGACCCTACCGCCATTCTGGATACGCAGTATTTT.

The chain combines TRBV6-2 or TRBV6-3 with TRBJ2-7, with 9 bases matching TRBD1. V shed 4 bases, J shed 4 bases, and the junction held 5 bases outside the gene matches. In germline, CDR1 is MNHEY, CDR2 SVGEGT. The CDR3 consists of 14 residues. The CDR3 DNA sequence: TGTGCCAGCAGTTCCGGGACAGGGTTTTACGAGCAGTACTTC. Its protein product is CASSSGTGFYEQYF.

The CDR3 loop reads CASSLGRDRANTEAFF. CDR3 coding DNA: TGCGCCAGCAGCTTAGGTCGGGACAGGGCGAACACTGAAGCTTTCTTT. This rearrangement joins TRBV5-1 to TRBJ1-1; 9 bases map to TRBD1. This CDR3 has 16 amino acids. Germline lookup yields CDR1 SGHRS and CDR2 YFSETQ. Trimming at V came to 2 bases and at J to 1 base, leaving 6 bases not matched to a gene.

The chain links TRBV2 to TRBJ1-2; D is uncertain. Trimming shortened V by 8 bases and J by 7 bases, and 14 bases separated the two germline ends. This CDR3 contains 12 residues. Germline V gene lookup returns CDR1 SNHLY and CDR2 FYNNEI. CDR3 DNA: TGTGCCAGCTCTACCGGGTTGAGTGGCTACACCTTC. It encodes CASSTGLSGYTF.

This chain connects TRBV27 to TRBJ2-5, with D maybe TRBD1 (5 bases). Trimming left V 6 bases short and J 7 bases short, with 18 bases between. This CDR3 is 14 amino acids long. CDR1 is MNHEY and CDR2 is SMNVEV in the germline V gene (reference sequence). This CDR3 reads CASRDSPEKLTQYF. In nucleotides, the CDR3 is TGTGCCAGCAGAGACAGTCCAGAAAAGCTGACCCAGTACTTC.

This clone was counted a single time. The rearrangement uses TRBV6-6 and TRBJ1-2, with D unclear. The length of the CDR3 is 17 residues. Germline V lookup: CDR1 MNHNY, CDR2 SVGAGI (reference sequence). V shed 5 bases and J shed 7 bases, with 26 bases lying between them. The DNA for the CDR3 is TGTGCCAGCAGTCCTACCCCCACCTCCCCGATTATCCGTGGCTACACCTTC. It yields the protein CASSPTPTSPIIRGYTF.

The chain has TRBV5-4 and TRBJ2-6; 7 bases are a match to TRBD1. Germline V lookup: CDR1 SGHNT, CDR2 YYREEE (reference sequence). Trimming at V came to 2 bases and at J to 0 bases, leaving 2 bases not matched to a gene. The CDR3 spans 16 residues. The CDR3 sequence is CASSFTGASGANVLTF. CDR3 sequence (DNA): TGTGCCAGCAGCTTTACAGGGGCCTCTGGGGCCAACGTCCTGACTTTC.

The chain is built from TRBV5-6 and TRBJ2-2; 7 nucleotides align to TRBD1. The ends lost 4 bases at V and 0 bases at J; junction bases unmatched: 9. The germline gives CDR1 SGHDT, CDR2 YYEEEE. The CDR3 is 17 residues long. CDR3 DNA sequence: TGTGCCAGCAGCCTCCGGGACAGCCGACCGAACACCGGGGAGCTGTTTTTT. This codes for CASSLRDSRPNTGELFF.

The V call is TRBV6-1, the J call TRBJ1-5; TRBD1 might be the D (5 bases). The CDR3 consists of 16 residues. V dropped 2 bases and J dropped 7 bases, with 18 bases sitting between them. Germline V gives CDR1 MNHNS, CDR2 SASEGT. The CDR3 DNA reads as TGTGCCAGCAGTGAATGGAGTGGGGCGGACGGGCAGCCCCAGCATTTT. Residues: CASSEWSGADGQPQHF.

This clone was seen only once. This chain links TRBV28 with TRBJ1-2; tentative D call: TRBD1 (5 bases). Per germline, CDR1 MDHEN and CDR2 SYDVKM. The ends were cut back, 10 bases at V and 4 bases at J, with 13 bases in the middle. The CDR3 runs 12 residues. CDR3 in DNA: TGTGCCACCCACACGGGGGGCTATGGCTACACCTTC. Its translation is CATHTGGYGYTF.

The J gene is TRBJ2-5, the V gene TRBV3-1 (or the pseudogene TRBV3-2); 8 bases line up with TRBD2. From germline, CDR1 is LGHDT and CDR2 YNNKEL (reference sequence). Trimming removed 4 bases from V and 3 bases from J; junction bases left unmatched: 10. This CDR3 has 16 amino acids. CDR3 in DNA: TGTGCCAGCAGCCGAGTACTAGCGGCTTTTGAAGAGACCCAGTACTTC. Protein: CASSRVLAAFEETQYF.

CDR3 sequence: CASSQGGSSYEQYF. DNA for the CDR3: TGTGCCAGCAGCCAAGGGGGCAGCTCCTACGAGCAGTACTTC. The chain carries TRBV6-5 and TRBJ2-7, with 7 bases aligning to TRBD1. Germline lookup yields CDR1 MNHEY and CDR2 SVGAGI. Unmatched junction bases numbered 5, after V lost 6 bases and J lost 0 bases. The CDR3 sequence is 14 residues long.

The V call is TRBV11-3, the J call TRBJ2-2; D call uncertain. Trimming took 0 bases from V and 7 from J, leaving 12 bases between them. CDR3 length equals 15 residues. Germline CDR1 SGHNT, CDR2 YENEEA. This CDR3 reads CASSLDSHHSGELFF. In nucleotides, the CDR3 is TGTGCCAGCAGCTTAGACAGCCATCACAGCGGGGAGCTGTTTTTT.

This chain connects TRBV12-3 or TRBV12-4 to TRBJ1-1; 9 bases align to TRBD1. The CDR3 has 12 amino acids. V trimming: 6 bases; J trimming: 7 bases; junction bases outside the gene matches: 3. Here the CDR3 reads CASSRTGVEAFF. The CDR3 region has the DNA TGTGCCAGCAGCAGGACAGGGGTTGAAGCTTTCTTT.

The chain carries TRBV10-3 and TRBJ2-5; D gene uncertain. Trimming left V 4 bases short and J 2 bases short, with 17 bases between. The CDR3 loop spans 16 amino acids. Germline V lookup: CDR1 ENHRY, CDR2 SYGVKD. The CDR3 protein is CAISGVDGQEQETQYF. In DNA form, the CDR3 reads TGTGCCATCAGTGGGGTCGACGGTCAGGAACAAGAGACCCAGTACTTC.

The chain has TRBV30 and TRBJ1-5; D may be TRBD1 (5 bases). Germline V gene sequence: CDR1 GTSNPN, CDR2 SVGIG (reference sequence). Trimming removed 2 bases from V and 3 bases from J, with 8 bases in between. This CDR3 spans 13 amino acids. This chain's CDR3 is CAWSSGLNQPQHF. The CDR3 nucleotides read TGTGCCTGGAGTTCAGGGCTCAATCAGCCCCAGCATTTT.

The CDR3 is CSVTPGSGDYGYTF. The CDR3 DNA follows: TGCAGCGTAACCCCTGGGTCGGGAGACTATGGCTACACCTTC. The chain has TRBV29-1 and TRBJ1-2; D gene uncertain. The CDR3 length is 14 residues. CDR1 and CDR2 (germline): SQVTM, ANQGSEA. V dropped 6 bases and J dropped 3 bases, with 17 bases sitting between them.

Here the CDR3 reads CASSCPPSGVAPQNSYEQYF. As DNA, the CDR3 is TGTGCCAGCAGCTGTCCACCGTCGGGGGTAGCGCCCCAAAACTCCTACGAGCAGTACTTC. The chain couples TRBV7-4 to TRBJ2-7; possibly TRBD2 for D (6 bases). Looked up from germline, CDR1 is SGHVT and CDR2 is SQSDAQ. The CDR3 loop spans 20 amino acids. V lost 4 bases and J lost 0, with 28 bases in between.

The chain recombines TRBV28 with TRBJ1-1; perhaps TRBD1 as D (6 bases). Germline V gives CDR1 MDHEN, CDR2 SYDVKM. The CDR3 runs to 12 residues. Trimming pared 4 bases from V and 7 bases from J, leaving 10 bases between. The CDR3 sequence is CASSYWTDEAFF. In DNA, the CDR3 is TGTGCCAGCAGTTACTGGACAGATGAAGCTTTCTTT.

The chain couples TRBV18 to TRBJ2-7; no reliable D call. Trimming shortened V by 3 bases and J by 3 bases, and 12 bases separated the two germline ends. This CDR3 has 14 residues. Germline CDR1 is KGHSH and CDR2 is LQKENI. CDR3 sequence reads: CASSPHYTDYEQYF. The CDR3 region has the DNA TGTGCCAGCTCACCTCATTACACAGACTACGAGCAGTACTTC.

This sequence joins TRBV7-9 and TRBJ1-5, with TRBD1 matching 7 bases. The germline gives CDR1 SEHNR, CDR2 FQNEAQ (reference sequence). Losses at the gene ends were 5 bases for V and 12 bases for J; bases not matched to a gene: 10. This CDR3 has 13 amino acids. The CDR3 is CASSDARGSYQHF. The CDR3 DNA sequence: TGTGCCAGCAGCGACGCCAGGGGGTCTTACCAGCATTTT.